This T cell receptor (beta chain) was identified during a study of cytomegalovirus exposure and HLA in healthy donors. This PCR relied on a set of 60 Vbeta primers and 13 Jbeta primers. Some clones are missing from TCRdb's copy, which holds only in-frame ones; the method was immunoSEQ multiplex PCR. The repertoire has around 130,000 clones, 75% of them found once; the top ten carry just under 3%. The CDR3 spans 14 residues. V lost 4 bases, J lost 2 bases, and 5 bases stayed unmatched. CDR1 is SGHNT and CDR2 is YYREEE in the germline V gene (reference sequence). Sequenced material: PBMCs. The origin of this receptor is a middle-aged woman in good health and CMV-seropositive. The genes are TRBV5-4 and TRBJ2-7; the match to TRBD1 covers 8 bases. The CDR3 DNA reads as TGTGCCAGCAGCGCCTGGACAGGGCCCTACGAGCAGTACTTC. Protein sequence: CASSAWTGPYEQYF.